These 28 T cell receptor beta chains came from one sample sequenced in a study of cytomegalovirus exposure and HLA in healthy donors. Here immunoSEQ multiplex PCR was the method, and the copy in TCRdb shows in-frame clones only, minus some. The sample records 160,000 or so clones, about four fifths being singletons. The sequenced sample was PBMCs. Receptors originate from a man aged 25 to 45 in good health and CMV-seropositive.

This clone was seen a single time. The chain couples TRBV5-1 to TRBJ2-1, with 8 bases matching TRBD2. The junction had 9 bases not matched to a gene; V was cut back by 0 bases and J by 10 bases. Germline CDR1 and CDR2: SGHRS and YFSETQ. CDR3 size: 15 residues. CDR3 nucleotides: TGCGCCAGCAGCTTGGACCCGGGAGGGAAAAGAGAGCAGTTCTTC. Translated: CASSLDPGGKREQFF.

The chain has TRBV5-4 and TRBJ2-5; D perhaps matches TRBD1 (6 bases). CDR3 length equals 14 residues. CDR1 is SGHNT and CDR2 is YYREEE in the germline V gene (reference sequence). The V gene lost 4 bases and the J gene lost 1 base, with 11 bases spanning the gap. CDR3 sequence (DNA): TGTGCCAGCAGCGCCGGGACATTCCAAGAGACCCAGTACTTC. Translated: CASSAGTFQETQYF. Drawing the rest from reference TRBV5-4 and TRBJ2-5, the complete variable domain is ETGVTQSPTHLIKTRGQQVTLRCSSQSGHNTVSWYQQALGQGPQFIFQYYREEENGRGNFPPRFSGLQFPNYSSELNVNALELDDSALYLCASSAGTFQETQYFGPGTRLLVL.

This chain joins TRBV6-1 and TRBJ2-7; D is unresolved. This CDR3 region has 14 residues. The germline CDR1 and CDR2 sequences are MNHNS and SASEGT. V dropped 8 bases and J dropped 0 bases, with 14 bases sitting between them. CDR3 sequence (DNA): TGTGCCAGCCGGAGAGAGTTAAGCTCCTACGAGCAGTACTTC. As protein: CASRRELSSYEQYF.

The sample holds one count of this clone. This sequence joins TRBV30 and TRBJ1-2; D remains unclear. From germline, CDR1 is GTSNPN and CDR2 SVGIG (reference sequence). This CDR3 contains 14 residues. Trimming removed 1 base from V and 4 bases from J, with 13 bases in between. In DNA form, the CDR3 reads TGTGCCTGGAGTGCCCCTGGCAGTTTCTATGGCTACACCTTC. The encoded protein is CAWSAPGSFYGYTF.

This sequence joins TRBV19 and TRBJ2-2; 8 positions match TRBD1. J gave up 6 bases and V 2 bases, and 2 bases lay outside the gene matches. The CDR3 spans 14 residues. Germline loops: CDR1 LNHDA, CDR2 SQIVND (reference sequence). The CDR3 spells CASSITGGPGELFF. Written as DNA, the CDR3 is TGTGCCAGTAGTATAACAGGGGGTCCCGGGGAGCTGTTTTTT.

The CDR3 region has the DNA TGTGCCAGCAGCACTACAGGGGCTTCACCCCTCCACTTT. Translation: CASSTTGASPLHF. The chain is built from TRBV6-4 and TRBJ1-6; TRBD1 agrees at 7 bases. J lost 9 bases, V lost 6 bases, and 5 bases had no gene match. CDR3 size: 13 residues. Germline CDR1 and CDR2: MRHNA and SNTAGT.

In regard to this clone: A much bigger clone sits one base away, suggesting this may be a read error. J is TRBJ1-1 and V is TRBV13; unclear D gene. The CDR3 extends over 13 amino acids. V lost 3 bases and J 0 bases, leaving 5 bases between the germline ends. Germline V gene sequence: CDR1 PRHDT, CDR2 FYEKMQ (reference sequence). The CDR3 DNA sequence: TGTGCCAGCAGCTTGCCAGTGAACACTGAAGCTTTCTTT. Translated, it gives CASSLPVNTEAFF. The full variable domain, its missing parts supplied by reference TRBV13 and TRBJ1-1, is AAGVIQSPRHLIKEKRETATLKCYPIPRHDTVYWYQQGPGQDPQFLISFYEKMQSDKGSIPDRFSAQQFSDYHSELNMSSLELGDSALYFCASSLPVNTEAFFGQGTRLTVV.

The J gene is TRBJ2-2, the V gene TRBV27; D gene unclear. CDR1 is MNHEY, CDR2 SMNVEV, per germline (reference sequence). The V end lost 3 bases, the J end lost 6 bases, and 17 bases lay between the germline ends. The CDR3 runs 16 residues. The CDR3 loop reads CASSFGSWRGAGELFF. In DNA form, the CDR3 reads TGTGCCAGCAGTTTTGGCAGTTGGAGAGGCGCCGGGGAGCTGTTTTTT.

This chain links TRBV5-1 with TRBJ2-2; a possible D gene is TRBD2 (5 bases). Germline CDR1 and CDR2: SGHRS and YFSETQ. This CDR3 is 17 amino acids long. Trimming removed 4 bases from V and 1 base from J, with 17 bases in between. The CDR3 DNA reads as TGCGCCAGCAGCCCAATGGACTGGGTGGGGAACACCGGGGAGCTGTTTTTT. Protein: CASSPMDWVGNTGELFF.

The genes are TRBV6-1 and TRBJ2-2; D call uncertain. CDR1 is MNHNS and CDR2 is SASEGT in the germline V gene. The CDR3 has 15 amino acids. Trimming took off 0 bases at V and 1 base at J, with 6 bases between the two ends. The DNA of the CDR3 is TGTGCCAGCAGTGAAGCGAGGCAGAACACCGGGGAGCTGTTTTTT. It yields the protein CASSEARQNTGELFF.

The chain is built from TRBV19 and TRBJ2-3; 8 positions agree with TRBD2. The trim removed 6 bases at V and 4 bases at J, leaving 9 bases unmatched. Germline V gene lookup returns CDR1 LNHDA and CDR2 SQIVND (reference sequence). This CDR3 is built from 15 residues. In DNA, the CDR3 is TGTGCCAGTAGGACCGGACTAGCCTCGGCAGATACGCAGTATTTT. Translated, it gives CASRTGLASADTQYF.

The gene calls are TRBV5-1 and TRBJ1-2; 11 positions agree with TRBD1. Trimming cost V 2 bases and J 6 bases; bases outside gene matches: 6. Germline assignment: CDR1 SGHRS and CDR2 YFSETQ. CDR3 length: 15 residues. The chain's CDR3 is CASSFTGQGADGYTF. The CDR3 DNA reads TGCGCCAGCAGCTTTACAGGACAGGGGGCGGATGGCTACACCTTC.

This chain joins TRBV19 and TRBJ2-1, with 13 bases that match TRBD2. Germline values: CDR1 LNHDA, CDR2 SQIVND (reference sequence). The CDR3 covers 19 residues. The ends lost 8 bases at V and 6 bases at J; junction bases unmatched: 19. The CDR3 here is CASAGLAGYVPTQTNEQFF. The CDR3 nucleotides read TGTGCCAGTGCGGGACTAGCGGGATATGTCCCTACGCAGACCAATGAGCAGTTCTTC.

This clone was seen just once. The chain has TRBV10-3 and TRBJ1-3, with 8 bases identical to TRBD1. Germline V CDR1 and CDR2: ENHRY, SYGVKD. The V gene end was trimmed by 3 bases and the J gene end by 2 bases; junction bases not matched to a gene: 3. CDR3 length: 15 amino acids. In DNA form, the CDR3 reads TGTGCCATCAGTGACGGACAGGGACCTGGAAACACCATATATTTT. Its protein product is CAISDGQGPGNTIYF.

Only a few counts were recorded for this clone. The J gene is TRBJ2-7, the V gene TRBV5-1; possible D gene TRBD1, 5 bases. This CDR3 has 12 amino acids. Trimming removed 5 bases from V and 5 bases from J, with 11 bases in between. CDR1 is SGHRS and CDR2 is YFSETQ in the germline V gene. The CDR3 region has the DNA TGCGCCAGCAGGCTGGACAACGACGAGCAGTACTTC. The encoded protein is CASRLDNDEQYF.

This clone came up once. This chain connects TRBV10-3 to TRBJ2-3, with TRBD2 identical over 8 bases. V lost 8 bases and J lost 4; bases outside the gene matches: 8. Germline loops: CDR1 ENHRY, CDR2 SYGVKD. This CDR3 spans 14 amino acids. Here the CDR3 DNA reads TGTGCCATCGGGCGGGAGGAGAGATCAGATACGCAGTATTTT. Its translation is CAIGREERSDTQYF.

V usage is TRBV6-5 and J usage is TRBJ1-1; D is undetermined. The CDR3 covers 15 residues. Germline V lookup: CDR1 MNHEY, CDR2 SVGAGI. Trimming left V 0 bases short and J 2 bases short, with 10 bases between. The chain's CDR3 is CASSYSGPPNTEAFF. The CDR3, as DNA: TGTGCCAGCAGTTACTCGGGCCCACCTAACACTGAAGCTTTCTTT.

The chain joins TRBV2 to TRBJ1-5; no reliable D call. V was clipped by 8 bases and J by 3 bases, with 8 bases between them. CDR3 length equals 12 residues. Germline V gene sequence: CDR1 SNHLY, CDR2 FYNNEI. The CDR3 DNA reads as TGTGCCAGCGCGGGCGTCAATCAGCCCCAGCATTTT. Translation gives CASAGVNQPQHF.

This rearrangement joins TRBV5-4 to TRBJ2-2; 7 bases map to TRBD2. Germline assignment: CDR1 SGHNT and CDR2 YYREEE (reference sequence). V lost 3 bases to trimming and J lost 4 bases; unmatched junction nucleotides: 3. The CDR3 runs 14 residues. The DNA of the CDR3 is TGTGCCAGCAGCTCGCTAGCGGCCACCGGGGAGCTGTTTTTT. Residues: CASSSLAATGELFF.

This rearrangement joins TRBV28 to TRBJ1-3, with D maybe TRBD1 (5 bases). The CDR3 loop spans 14 amino acids. Trimming removed 10 bases at V and 0 bases at J, with 13 bases between. The V gene's germline CDR1 is MDHEN and CDR2 SYDVKM. DNA of the CDR3: TGTGCCACCGGTGGGGCACCCTCTGGAAACACCATATATTTT. It specifies CATGGAPSGNTIYF.

The chain is built from TRBV28 and TRBJ2-3; TRBD2 agrees at 9 bases. The CDR3 consists of 17 residues. The junction had 13 bases not matched to a gene; V was cut back by 3 bases and J by 6 bases. Germline CDR1 is MDHEN and CDR2 is SYDVKM. Here the CDR3 DNA reads TGTGCCAGCAGTTTCCCCCCCGGGGCGGGAGGGGCCGATACGCAGTATTTT. Residues: CASSFPPGAGGADTQYF.

This clone has only a few counts. V is TRBV30 and J is TRBJ2-7, with a possible D match to TRBD1 (5 bases). The V end was cut by 4 bases, the J end by 2 bases, with 18 bases between. The CDR3 is made up of 15 amino acids. The germline CDR1 and CDR2 sequences are GTSNPN and SVGIG (reference sequence). The CDR3, as DNA: TGTGCCTGGACCCAACAATGGGGCAGAGCCTACGAGCAGTACTTC. Translated, it gives CAWTQQWGRAYEQYF.

The chain joins TRBV5-4 to TRBJ2-1; 7 bases are a match to TRBD1. This CDR3 has 13 residues. The ends lost 1 base at V and 9 bases at J; junction bases unmatched: 4. Per the germline V gene, CDR1 is SGHNT and CDR2 is YYREEE (reference sequence). The CDR3 DNA reads TGTGCCAGCAGCTTGAGGGGGCCTGGTGAGCAGTTCTTC. Protein product: CASSLRGPGEQFF.

V usage is TRBV18 and J usage is TRBJ2-7; 9 nucleotides align to TRBD2. After removal of 2 bases from V and 2 bases from J, the junction contained 4 bases not matched to a gene. Germline CDR1 reads KGHSH; CDR2 reads LQKENI. The CDR3 is 15 residues long. CDR3 DNA: TGTGCCAGCTCACCAGGACTAGCGACTGCCTACGAGCAGTACTTC. Translated, it gives CASSPGLATAYEQYF.

The gene calls are TRBV5-1 and TRBJ2-1; D not resolved. CDR1 and CDR2 (germline): SGHRS, YFSETQ. The V end was cut by 0 bases, the J end by 8 bases, with 9 bases between. This CDR3 comprises 13 residues. The CDR3 nucleotides read TGCGCCAGCAGCTTGGGAGAGGTCTATGAGCAGTTCTTC. Its protein product is CASSLGEVYEQFF.

The DNA for the CDR3 is TGTGCCAGCAGTGGAGCTGAAGCTGGAAACACCATATATTTT. Its protein is CASSGAEAGNTIYF. This chain connects TRBV28 to TRBJ1-3; D unresolved. Trimming took off 5 bases at V and 2 bases at J, with 10 bases between the two ends. Germline V gene sequence: CDR1 MDHEN, CDR2 SYDVKM. The CDR3 sequence is 14 residues long.

The rearrangement links TRBV19 to TRBJ2-1; maybe TRBD1 (5 bases). The CDR3 extends over 12 amino acids. Germline V gene sequence: CDR1 LNHDA, CDR2 SQIVND (reference sequence). V was trimmed by 3 bases and J by 9 bases, leaving 9 bases between them. CDR3 nucleotides: TGTGCCAGTAGTATCCCTAGGGGTGAGCAGTTCTTC. It yields the protein CASSIPRGEQFF. Variable domain in full (rest from reference TRBV19 and TRBJ2-1): DGGITQSPKYLFRKEGQNVTLSCEQNLNHDAMYWYRQDPGQGLRLIYYSQIVNDFQKGDIAEGYSVSREKKESFPLTVTSAQKNPTAFYLCASSIPRGEQFFGPGTRLTVL.

The chain links TRBV9 to TRBJ2-5, with D perhaps TRBD2 (6 bases). Germline V gene sequence: CDR1 SGDLS, CDR2 YYNGEE. The CDR3 is 16 amino acids. V was cut by 0 bases and J by 2 bases, with 14 bases left in between. The CDR3 spells CASSVGRFREQETQYF. The CDR3 DNA follows: TGTGCCAGCAGCGTAGGACGGTTTCGGGAGCAAGAGACCCAGTACTTC.